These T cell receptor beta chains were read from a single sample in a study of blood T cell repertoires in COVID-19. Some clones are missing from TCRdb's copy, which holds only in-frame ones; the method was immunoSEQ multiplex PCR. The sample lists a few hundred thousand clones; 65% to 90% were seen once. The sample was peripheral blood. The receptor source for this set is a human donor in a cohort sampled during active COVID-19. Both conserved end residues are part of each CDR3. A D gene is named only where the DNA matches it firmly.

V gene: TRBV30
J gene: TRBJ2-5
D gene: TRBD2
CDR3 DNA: TGTGCCTGGAGTCGAGCAATGGGACTAGATTTGTCGACCCAGTACTTC
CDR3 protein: CAWSRAMGLDLSTQYF

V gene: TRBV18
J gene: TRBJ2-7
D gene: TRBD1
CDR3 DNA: TGTGCCAGCTCGGAGAGACAGGGAGATTACGAGCAGTACTTC
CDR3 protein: CASSERQGDYEQYF

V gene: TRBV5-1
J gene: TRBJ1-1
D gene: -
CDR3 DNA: TGCGCCAGCAGTTTGCCATTCGGTGACACTGAAGCTTTCTTT
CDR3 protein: CASSLPFGDTEAFF

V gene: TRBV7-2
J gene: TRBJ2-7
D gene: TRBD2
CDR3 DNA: TGTGCCAGCAGCTCTAGCGGGGGGAGCTACGAGCAGTACTTC
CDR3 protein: CASSSSGGSYEQYF

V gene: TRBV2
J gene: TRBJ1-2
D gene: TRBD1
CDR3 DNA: TGTGCCAGCAGGCCCCAGACAGGGGCCGATGGCTACACCTTC
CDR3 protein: CASRPQTGADGYTF

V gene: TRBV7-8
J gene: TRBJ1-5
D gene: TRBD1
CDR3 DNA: TGTGCCAGCAGCCCATTGGGACAGGGTTTTCAGCCCCAGCATTTT
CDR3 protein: CASSPLGQGFQPQHF

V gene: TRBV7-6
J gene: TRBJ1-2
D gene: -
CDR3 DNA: TGTGCCAGCAGCCCCTCCCCTGGAGGGGTCTTGTATGGCTACACCTTC
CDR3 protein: CASSPSPGGVLYGYTF

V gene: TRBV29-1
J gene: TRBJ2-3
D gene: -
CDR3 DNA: TGCAGCCCAGGACTCAGCACAGATACGCAGTATTTT
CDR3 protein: CSPGLSTDTQYF

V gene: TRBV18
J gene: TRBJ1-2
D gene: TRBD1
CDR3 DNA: TGTGCCAGCTCAACCGGGACAGGGGAAACGAGCTACACCTTC
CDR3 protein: CASSTGTGETSYTF

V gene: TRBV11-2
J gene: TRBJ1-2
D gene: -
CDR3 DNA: TGTGCCAGCAGCCCGGGGAGAGTTGGCTACACCTTC
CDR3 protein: CASSPGRVGYTF

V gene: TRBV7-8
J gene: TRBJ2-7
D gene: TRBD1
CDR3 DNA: TGTGCCAGCAGCCCCGCCTCCGGGACAGGACGCTACGAGCAGTACTTC
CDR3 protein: CASSPASGTGRYEQYF

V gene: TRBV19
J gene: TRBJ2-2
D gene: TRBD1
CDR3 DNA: TGTGCCTGTGGACAGGGCCGCACCGGGGAGCTGTTTTTT
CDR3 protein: CACGQGRTGELFF

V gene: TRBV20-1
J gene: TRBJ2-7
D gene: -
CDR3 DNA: TGCAGTGCCAGGAGGGACCAGCAGTACTTC
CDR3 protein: CSARRDQQYF

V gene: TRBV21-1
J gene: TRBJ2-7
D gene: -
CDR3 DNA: TGTGCCAGCAGCGGGTACAGGGGGGGAACCTACGAGCAGTACTTC
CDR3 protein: CASSGYRGGTYEQYF

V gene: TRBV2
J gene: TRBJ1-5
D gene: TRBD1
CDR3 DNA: TGTGCCAGCAGTTATCTACAAGGACAGGGTGGAAAGCCCCAGCATTTT
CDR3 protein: CASSYLQGQGGKPQHF

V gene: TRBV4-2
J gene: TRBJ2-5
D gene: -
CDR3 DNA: TGTGCCAGCAGCCAATCAGCGCAAGAGACCCAGTACTTC
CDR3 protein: CASSQSAQETQYF